This T cell receptor (beta chain) stems from a study of early T cells in non-severe SARS-CoV-2 infection. Study details: It was bulk RNA from unsorted whole blood that was sequenced, and the chains were unpaired.

J lost 4 bases, V lost 3 bases, and 8 bases had no gene match. The CDR3 has 17 residues. Unique molecular identifiers (one per individual cDNA molecule) were attached. TCRdb processed the 5' RACE reads anew with MiXCR; each CDR3 protein has one entry. This table has around 76,000 distinct CDR3 sequences, 9% to 15% appearing once. The TCR sequence derives from an adult who was a healthcare worker with PCR-confirmed SARS-CoV-2 infection or an uninfected control (not recorded which). The chain carries TRBV23-1 and TRBJ2-7; TRBD2 matches at 14 bases. TRBV23-1 is noted as an ORF with a role that remains uncertain. Sequenced input: whole blood. CDR3 sequence: CASSHSKGLAGDYEQYF. DNA for the CDR3: TGCGCCAGCAGTCACTCAAAGGGACTAGCGGGAGATTACGAGCAGTACTTC.